Sequencing of this T cell receptor beta chain was carried out in a study of T cells in women clearing cervical HPV infection listed by TCRdb under 2018. Some background on the complete study: The cases were roughly 23 women with histologically confirmed HPV16-related CIN3 or worse, and 2 of those women had invasive cancers. Cases and controls were matched on year of sample collection and on age within five years. Median age was about 32 years in cases versus about 38 in controls, and baseline characteristics did not differ significantly. In the parent cohort, 8,500 to 12,000 women aged 18 or older were enrolled in Guanacaste, Costa Rica, during about 1992 to 1995 and were followed for more than 6 years. An exploratory proof-of-principle case-control study, nested within the Guanacaste HPV Natural History Study in Costa Rica, was conducted to compare TCR repertoires across cervical HPV16 outcomes. Because only a few women had HLA typing data, the possibility that HLA type acted as a confounder could not be ruled out. Blood from cases was collected at the visit at which the lesion was first identified, whereas blood from controls was collected once infection was no longer detected. Five blinded duplicates per group were added as quality controls, so that approximately 60 samples were obtained: some 50 participants and 10 replicates. For cases, a median interval of approximately 150 days, with an interquartile range of about 80 to 200 days, was observed between lesion detection and blood sampling. The controls were 25 or so women whose single incident HPV16 infection cleared within 12 months with no development of precancer or cancer.

Taken from the germline V gene (reference sequence), the CDR1 and CDR2 loops are GTSNPN and SVGIG. Trimming leaves V shorter by 2 bases and J shorter by 3 bases, with the junction holding 2 bases beyond the gene matches. The CDR3 runs 14 residues from the cysteine to the phenylalanine. Of the CDR3's DNA, 33 bases were read; they are in frame from base 1. In regard to this clone: Its antigen remains unidentified. The read ends 3 residues early relative to the CDR3; the germline J gene fills the gap.

Using the immunoSEQ assay, multiplex PCR amplified TCR beta CDR3 regions from an average of about 1.1 ug of genomic DNA per sample. The assay corrected primer bias using a complete synthetic TCR repertoire to establish an amplification baseline. The amplicons were sequenced using the Illumina platform. The source study handled its data this way. Error correction of the sequences involved clustering with frequency ratios plus a modified nearest-neighbor algorithm, after which the sequences were analyzed in the immunoSEQ Analyzer using IMGT gene definitions. At each rarefaction depth, TCR richness and evenness were averaged over 20 rarefaction repeats, and samples with fewer sequences than the depth were excluded. Wilcoxon rank sum tests with FDR correction were used to compare V, D and J gene relative abundances between the groups. Blinded duplicates gave an intraclass correlation of around 96% for TCR richness and an average of about 76% across some 62 gene segments. What TCRdb holds here is the immuneACCESS table cut down to in-frame rearrangements. Part of the clones is not present; checked against another copy, under half of the missing clones reflect an unresolved V gene, and the others are unexplained. V, J and clone size derive from that table, while D and trimming were established from the DNA sequence. The table held for this sample gives some 39,000 clones. The leading ten clones occupy around 4% of the sample.

The paper's findings and limits, for the study overall: CIN3+ cases had significantly higher TCR repertoire richness than controls across sequencing depths, but evenness did not differ between the groups. Random forest classifiers that combined richness and V gene abundances separated cases from controls with an estimated AUC of less than 0.85. Because the number of T cells per sample was unknown, the richness differences could reflect varying T-cell content rather than repertoire biology. The cross-sectional design could not show whether associations preceded infection or resulted from it; effector/memory subsets and HPV-specific T cells were not isolated. Lower TRBV6-7 relative abundance was observed in cases than in controls (roughly 0.12% versus 0.15%; Bonferroni P = 0.0008).

Every participant had a single incident cervical HPV16 infection, and women with prevalent HPV16 infections were excluded. Cervical HPV DNA was detected by MY09/MY11 PCR, and genotyping was performed by dot-blot hybridization. Approximately 16 mL of heparinized blood were centrifuged, and the buffy coat was aliquoted, frozen at -30°C, then stored at -80°C. Genomic DNA was extracted from buffy coat specimens using QIAGEN kits. This receptor was taken from a woman between 18 and 70 years old with a cervical HPV16 infection that either progressed to CIN3+ or cleared (not recorded which). Input material: blood buffy coat. The chain joins TRBV30 to TRBJ1-4; 8 central nucleotides agree with TRBD1. CDR3 DNA, as far as it was read: TGTGCCTGGAGTACAGGGGGAGCTAATGAAAAA. Translated, this is CAWSTGGANEK. The whole CDR3 sequence is CAWSTGGANEKLFF.